Detailed here is one T cell receptor beta chain. What it recognizes is unknown. This CDR3 region has 14 residues. Assay: immunoSEQ multiplex PCR; the TCRdb copy retains only in-frame clones and omits some. This table holds roughly 700,000 clones, roughly 70% found once. The data derive from a study of shared clonotypes between healthy human individuals. Study-wide points: The rarefaction results pointed to incomplete sorted-subset sequencing despite large depth.

Sequenced material: memory CD4+ T cells sorted from blood. Subset in this sample: CD45RA-negative fraction. The sequence came from a woman between 25 and 40 years old in good health. The chain joins TRBV1 to TRBJ1-2. TRBV1 is noted as a pseudogene. This chain's CDR3 is CTSSGVRKTYGYTF. The CDR3 bases are TGCACCAGCAGTGGTGTGCGAAAGACCTATGGCTACACCTTC.